Reported below is one T cell receptor (beta chain). Its target is not known. The sample originates from a study of somatic mutations in cytotoxic T cells in rheumatoid arthritis. TCRdb keeps only in-frame clones here, not all; method: immunoSEQ multiplex PCR. The table lists about 11,000 clones, 70% to 80% of them singletons, with 9% to 10% in the top ten. Healthy control participants comprised blood donors of median age 56 years (range roughly 20-70), of whom 45% to 65% were female. Germline-derived CDR1 and CDR2 are WSHSY and SAAADI. This CDR3 spans 12 amino acids. Trimming pared 3 bases from V and 6 bases from J, leaving 6 bases between. Overall study findings and caveats: Age was associated with higher CD8+ clonality in rheumatoid arthritis patients, not in healthy controls. Unknown were the antigen targets of the expanded CD8+ clones.

V is TRBV10-2 and J is TRBJ1-5; no reliable D call. The receptor's source is a man in his 70s in good health. Sequenced input: CD8+ T cells sorted from blood. CDR3 loop: CASSDLGQPQHF. The CDR3 DNA reads as TGCGCCAGCAGTGACTTGGGTCAGCCCCAGCATTTT.